Each of the 5 T cell receptor beta chains below was sequenced from the same sample in a study of metastatic and nonmetastatic thyroid tumors. Patients underwent thyroid surgery, and none had received any treatment before it. TCRdb reprocessed the PCR reads via MiXCR. The data contain tens of thousands of clones, roughly 18% of them seen just once; the ten biggest clones take up 2.5% to 3%. Sequencing was done on a sample of blood. These receptor sequences come from a female donor with papillary thyroid cancer or a benign thyroid nodule (not recorded which). Some clones in this sample may be carry-over from other donors' samples.

In its sample, this clone was seen many times. The chain is built from TRBV6-1 and TRBJ1-5; 8 nucleotides match TRBD1. This CDR3 is built from 15 residues. Per the germline V gene, CDR1 is MNHNS and CDR2 is SASEGT. Trimming took 0 bases from V and 6 from J; bases not matched to a gene: 4. The chain's CDR3 is CASSEAPGGTQPQHF. The CDR3 coding sequence is TGTGCCAGCAGTGAAGCCCCAGGGGGCACTCAGCCCCAGCATTTT.

The sample holds many counts of this clone. The V call is TRBV5-6, the J call TRBJ2-7, with 9 bases lining up with TRBD1. Germline V lookup: CDR1 SGHDT, CDR2 YYEEEE. With V trimmed by 3 bases and J by 3 bases, 1 base remained unmatched. The CDR3 has 13 residues. The CDR3, as DNA: TGTGCCAGCAGCTCGGGACAGGGCTACGAGCAGTACTTC. Amino acid sequence: CASSSGQGYEQYF.

The chain combines TRBV7-2 with TRBJ1-6; 10 nucleotides match TRBD1. Trimming cost V 7 bases and J 10 bases; bases outside gene matches: 7. The CDR3 covers 14 residues. Germline values: CDR1 SGHTA, CDR2 FQGNSA. DNA of the CDR3: TGTGCCAGCATCGGGGACAGGGGTTTATCACCCCTCCACTTT. Its protein product is CASIGDRGLSPLHF.

In this sample, this clone turned up many times. CDR3 region: CASSGYRLGHGYTF. The CDR3 DNA reads TGTGCCAGCAGTGGTTACAGATTGGGCCATGGCTACACCTTC. This chain connects TRBV2 to TRBJ1-2; D is unclear. Germline V gives CDR1 SNHLY, CDR2 FYNNEI. The V end lost 4 bases, the J end lost 6 bases, and 15 bases lay between the germline ends. CDR3 size: 14 residues.

The sample holds many counts of this clone. J is TRBJ2-5 and V is TRBV27; D is unclear. With 4 bases removed from V and 3 bases from J, the gap between germline ends came to 12 bases. Germline values: CDR1 MNHEY, CDR2 SMNVEV (reference sequence). The CDR3 sequence is 14 residues long. The CDR3 sequence: CASSSLPGEETQYF. CDR3 bases: TGTGCCAGCAGTTCCCTTCCGGGCGAAGAGACCCAGTACTTC.